This T cell receptor beta chain was documented in a study of blood T cell repertoires in COVID-19. Looking at the study overall: Some COVID-19 samples were acute and others convalescent; all came from the United States, Italy and Spain. Sources were T cells, B-cell-depleted T cells, or PBMCs; the material itself was cDNA or gDNA.

Germline-derived CDR1 and CDR2 are SGHRS and YFSETQ. The CDR3 extends over 13 amino acids. V gave up 4 bases and J gave up 8 bases; unmatched junction bases: 3. Authors' methods: How many nucleated cells were present was estimated from reference gene primer amplification. Generated by immunoSEQ multiplex PCR, the TCRdb table keeps only in-frame clones and is missing some. The D gene and trimming were derived from the DNA, and the V and J assignments and clone size from that table. The repertoire holds about 60,000 clones, with almost 90% as singletons. This receptor was identified in a woman aged 80 or older with active COVID-19. Sequenced: peripheral blood. V gene TRBV5-1 combines with J gene TRBJ2-1; 10 bases are a match to TRBD1. The CDR3 is CASSRGTGDEQFF. The CDR3 nucleotides read TGCGCCAGCAGCCGAGGGACAGGGGATGAGCAGTTCTTC.